Listed below are T cell receptor beta chains from one sample, sequenced in a study of cytomegalovirus exposure and HLA in healthy donors. Measured with immunoSEQ multiplex PCR; TCRdb has only the in-frame clones, and not every one. The sample lists 150,000 to 200,000 clones, about four fifths occurring once. Material: PBMCs. The receptors stem from a man aged 45-60 years in good health and CMV-seropositive. Both conserved end residues are part of each CDR3. D genes are given only for firm matches. A clone size is listed for some rows: how often the clone was seen (once, few, many), or a class if it is expanded.

V	D	size	J	CDR3	DNA
TRBV4-2	NA	NA	TRBJ2-7	CASSWGVGGPFGEQYF	TGTGCCAGCAGCTGGGGAGTCGGGGGTCCATTCGGCGAGCAGTACTTC
TRBV5-6	TRBD1	few	TRBJ1-1	CASSYGQGMNTEAFF	TGTGCCAGCAGCTACGGACAGGGTATGAACACTGAAGCTTTCTTT
TRBV13	NA	NA	TRBJ2-5	CASSLDRREETQYF	TGTGCCAGCAGCTTAGACCGCAGGGAAGAGACCCAGTACTTC
TRBV5-4	NA	NA	TRBJ1-5	CASSFDQDQPQHF	TGTGCCAGCAGCTTTGACCAGGATCAGCCCCAGCATTTT
TRBV10-3	NA	NA	TRBJ2-1	CAISEVSYEQFF	TGTGCCATCAGTGAGGTTAGCTATGAGCAGTTCTTC
TRBV7-9	NA	NA	TRBJ1-1	CASRYSGTPHEAFF	TGTGCCAGCAGATATTCGGGGACACCCCATGAAGCTTTCTTT
TRBV19	TRBD1	NA	TRBJ1-2	CASSARGTALHYGYTF	TGTGCCAGTAGTGCCCGCGGGACAGCGTTACATTATGGCTACACCTTC
TRBV6-5	NA	NA	TRBJ1-1	CASSYEGDKAFF	TGTGCCAGCAGTTACGAAGGGGATAAAGCTTTCTTT
TRBV4-2	NA	NA	TRBJ1-3	CASSQDKQAGNTIYF	TGTGCCAGCAGCCAAGATAAACAGGCCGGGAACACCATATATTTT
TRBV29-1	TRBD2	NA	TRBJ2-5	CSVPSGPQETQYF	TGCAGCGTTCCTAGCGGGCCTCAAGAGACCCAGTACTTC
TRBV18	TRBD1	NA	TRBJ1-1	CASSATGGVDTEAFF	TGTGCCAGCTCAGCCACAGGGGGCGTGGACACTGAAGCTTTCTTT
TRBV9	NA	NA	TRBJ2-7	CASSPLGQIREQYF	TGTGCCAGCAGCCCCCTCGGACAGATTCGGGAGCAGTACTTC
TRBV12-5	TRBD1	NA	TRBJ2-7	CASGPDRGHHMEQYF	TGTGCTAGTGGCCCGGACAGGGGCCACCATATGGAGCAGTACTTC
TRBV7-6	NA	NA	TRBJ1-4	CASSPGVKTNEKLFF	TGTGCCAGCAGCCCCGGGGTTAAGACTAATGAAAAACTGTTTTTT
TRBV11-2	TRBD1	once	TRBJ2-7	CASSDGGQGPYEQYF	TGTGCCAGCAGCGACGGGGGACAGGGCCCCTACGAGCAGTACTTC
TRBV12-5	NA	NA	TRBJ2-7	CASGWTSGSPYEQYF	TGTGCTAGTGGTTGGACATCCGGGTCTCCCTACGAGCAGTACTTC
TRBV5-1	NA	NA	TRBJ1-1	CASSPQVDTEAFF	TGCGCCAGCAGCCCCCAGGTGGACACTGAAGCTTTCTTT
TRBV10-3	NA	NA	TRBJ1-5	CAIRAGYNQPQHF	TGTGCCATCAGGGCAGGGTACAATCAGCCCCAGCATTTT
TRBV5-1	NA	NA	TRBJ2-3	CASSPTSTDTQYF	TGCGCCAGCAGTCCGACTAGTACAGATACGCAGTATTTT
TRBV6-1	NA	few	TRBJ1-5	CAIRAPGNQPQHF	TGTGCCATCCGGGCCCCGGGGAATCAGCCCCAGCATTTT
TRBV19	TRBD2	once	TRBJ2-2	CATTQTSSTGELFF	TGTGCCACCACTCAGACTAGCTCCACCGGGGAGCTGTTTTTT
TRBV6-5	TRBD1	NA	TRBJ2-7	CASSGPGQGYEQYF	TGTGCCAGCAGTGGACCGGGACAGGGCTACGAGCAGTACTTC
TRBV18	TRBD2	NA	TRBJ2-7	CASSTRPRGGASEQYF	TGTGCCAGCTCCACCCGGCCCCGGGGGGGCGCATCCGAGCAGTACTTC
TRBV9	NA	NA	TRBJ2-7	CASSVGGGGAGYVGEQYF	TGTGCCAGCAGCGTCGGAGGTGGGGGGGCGGGATATGTGGGCGAGCAGTACTTC
TRBV11-2	TRBD1	NA	TRBJ2-7	CASSPQGVGEQYF	TGTGCCAGCAGCCCCCAGGGGGTGGGCGAGCAGTACTTC
TRBV11-2	TRBD2	NA	TRBJ2-1	CASSSGLASEQFF	TGTGCCAGCAGCTCGGGACTAGCGAGTGAGCAGTTCTTC
TRBV7-2	TRBD1	NA	TRBJ1-2	CASSLAGGQGNYGYTF	TGTGCCAGCAGCTTAGCGGGGGGACAGGGGAACTATGGCTACACCTTC
TRBV4-1	TRBD2	NA	TRBJ2-1	CASSQIISGGAFGEQFF	TGCGCCAGCAGCCAGATTATAAGCGGGGGGGCCTTTGGTGAGCAGTTCTTC
TRBV28	NA	once	TRBJ1-3	CASSLAGAGNTIYF	TGTGCCAGCAGTTTAGCGGGGGCTGGAAACACCATATATTTT
TRBV7-2	TRBD2	NA	TRBJ2-3	CASSLLSLAGARTDTQYF	TGTGCCAGCAGCTTGCTGAGTCTAGCGGGAGCTCGCACAGATACGCAGTATTTT
TRBV29-1	TRBD2	NA	TRBJ2-3	CSVAGAGARTDTQYF	TGCAGCGTGGCGGGTGCGGGAGCCCGCACAGATACGCAGTATTTT
TRBV28	TRBD1	few	TRBJ1-2	CASSTHPGTGYFDGYTF	TGTGCCAGCAGCACACATCCCGGGACAGGGTATTTTGATGGCTACACCTTC
TRBV4-2	TRBD2	once	TRBJ2-7	CASSQDYLAESYEQYF	TGTGCCAGCAGCCAAGATTACCTAGCGGAGTCCTACGAGCAGTACTTC
TRBV9	NA	NA	TRBJ1-4	CASSPTAGPNEKLFF	TGTGCCAGCAGCCCCACGGCAGGGCCCAATGAAAAACTGTTTTTT
TRBV19	TRBD1	NA	TRBJ2-7	CASSMGDRGEQYF	TGTGCCAGTAGTATGGGGGACAGGGGCGAGCAGTACTTC
TRBV15	NA	once	TRBJ2-5	CATSRVSGQETQYF	TGTGCCACCAGCAGAGTTTCGGGGCAAGAGACCCAGTACTTC
TRBV10-3	NA	NA	TRBJ1-1	CAISESYLNTEAFF	TGTGCCATCAGTGAGTCTTATCTGAACACTGAAGCTTTCTTT
TRBV19	NA	NA	TRBJ1-4	CASSISSRGAREKLFF	TGTGCCAGTAGTATTTCATCTCGGGGGGCGCGTGAAAAACTGTTTTTT
TRBV5-1	NA	once	TRBJ2-3	CASSLGTSRDTQYF	TGCGCCAGCAGCTTGGGTACTAGTAGAGATACGCAGTATTTT
TRBV5-6	NA	NA	TRBJ1-5	CASSFWSDYQPQHF	TGTGCCAGCAGCTTTTGGAGCGACTATCAGCCCCAGCATTTT
TRBV18	NA	NA	TRBJ2-1	CASSPGQISSYNEQFF	TGTGCCAGCTCACCAGGACAGATAAGCTCCTACAATGAGCAGTTCTTC
TRBV7-2	NA	NA	TRBJ1-3	CASSLSLGGGNTIYF	TGTGCCAGCAGCTTAAGCCTCGGCGGTGGAAACACCATATATTTT
TRBV5-1	TRBD1	NA	TRBJ2-3	CASSLDRTGIDTQYF	TGCGCCAGCAGCTTGGATCGGACAGGGATAGATACGCAGTATTTT
TRBV2	NA	NA	TRBJ1-5	CASSEQGIRQPQHF	TGTGCCAGCAGTGAACAGGGGATTCGGCAGCCCCAGCATTTT
TRBV7-2	TRBD2	few	TRBJ2-7	CASSSTSGDPFYEQYF	TGTGCCAGCAGCTCTACTAGCGGGGACCCCTTCTACGAGCAGTACTTC
TRBV19	TRBD2	NA	TRBJ2-1	CASSIGAAGGYEQFF	TGTGCCAGTAGTATAGGAGCAGCGGGAGGCTATGAGCAGTTCTTC
TRBV7-3	TRBD2	few	TRBJ2-3	CASSPSESSGGADTQYF	TGTGCCAGCAGCCCATCGGAGAGTAGCGGGGGAGCAGATACGCAGTATTTT